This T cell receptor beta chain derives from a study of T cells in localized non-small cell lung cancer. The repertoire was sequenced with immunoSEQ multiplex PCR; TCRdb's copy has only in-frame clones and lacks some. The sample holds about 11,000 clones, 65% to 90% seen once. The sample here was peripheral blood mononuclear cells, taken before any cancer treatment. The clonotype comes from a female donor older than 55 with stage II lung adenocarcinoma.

The CDR3 spells CASSGHHQETQYF. As DNA, the CDR3 is TGTGCCAGCAGTGGACATCACCAAGAGACCCAGTACTTC. This chain connects TRBV7-2 to TRBJ2-5, with D maybe TRBD1 (5 bases). This CDR3 spans 13 amino acids. Germline CDR1 SGHTA, CDR2 FQGNSA. V shed 6 bases and J shed 0 bases, with 8 bases lying between them. Using reference TRBV7-2 and TRBJ2-5 for the parts outside the CDR3, the full variable domain is GAGVSQSPSNKVTEKGKDVELRCDPISGHTALYWYRQSLGQGLEFLIYFQGNSAPDKSGLPSDRFSAERTGGSVSTLTIQRTQQEDSAVYLCASSGHHQETQYFGPGTRLLVL.